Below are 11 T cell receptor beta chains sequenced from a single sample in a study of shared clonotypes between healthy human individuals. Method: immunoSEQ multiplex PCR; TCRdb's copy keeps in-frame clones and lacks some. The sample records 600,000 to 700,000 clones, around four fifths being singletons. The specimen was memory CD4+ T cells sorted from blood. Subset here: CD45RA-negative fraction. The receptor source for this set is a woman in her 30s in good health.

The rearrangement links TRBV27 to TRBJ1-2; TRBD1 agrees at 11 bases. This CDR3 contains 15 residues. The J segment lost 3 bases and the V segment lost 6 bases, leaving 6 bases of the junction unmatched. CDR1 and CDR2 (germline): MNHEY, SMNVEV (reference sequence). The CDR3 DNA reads TGTGCCAGCAGCCGCGGGGGACAGGGGGACTATGGCTACACCTTC. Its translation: CASSRGGQGDYGYTF.

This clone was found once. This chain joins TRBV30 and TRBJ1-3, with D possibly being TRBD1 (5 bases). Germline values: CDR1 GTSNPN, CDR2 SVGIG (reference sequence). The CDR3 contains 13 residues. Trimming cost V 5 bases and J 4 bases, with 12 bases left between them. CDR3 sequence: CAWEGVGGNTIYF. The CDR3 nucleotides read TGTGCCTGGGAAGGGGTAGGGGGAAACACCATATATTTT.

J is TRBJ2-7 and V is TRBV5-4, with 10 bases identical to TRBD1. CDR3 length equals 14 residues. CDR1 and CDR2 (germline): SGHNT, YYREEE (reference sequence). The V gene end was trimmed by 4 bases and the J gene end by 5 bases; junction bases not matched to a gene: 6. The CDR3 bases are TGTGCCAGCAGCGCGGGACAGGGGATCCACGAGCAGTACTTC. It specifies CASSAGQGIHEQYF.

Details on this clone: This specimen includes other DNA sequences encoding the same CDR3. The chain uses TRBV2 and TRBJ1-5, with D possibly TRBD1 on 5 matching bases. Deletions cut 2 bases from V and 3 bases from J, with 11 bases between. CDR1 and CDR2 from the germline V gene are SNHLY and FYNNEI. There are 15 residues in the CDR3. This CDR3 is CASSESQGYNQPQHF. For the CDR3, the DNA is TGTGCCAGCAGTGAAAGTCAGGGCTACAATCAGCCCCAGCATTTT.

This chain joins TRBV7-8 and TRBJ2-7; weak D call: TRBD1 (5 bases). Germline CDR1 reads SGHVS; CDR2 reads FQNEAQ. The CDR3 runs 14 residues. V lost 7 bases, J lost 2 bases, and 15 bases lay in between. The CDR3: CASTHTRQTYEQYF. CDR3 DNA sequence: TGTGCCAGCACCCATACAAGACAGACCTACGAGCAGTACTTC.

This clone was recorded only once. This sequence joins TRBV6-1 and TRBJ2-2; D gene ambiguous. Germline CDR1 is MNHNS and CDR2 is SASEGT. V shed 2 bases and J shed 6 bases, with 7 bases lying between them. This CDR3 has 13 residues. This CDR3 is CASSEWTAGELFF. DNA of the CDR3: TGTGCCAGCAGTGAATGGACGGCCGGGGAGCTGTTTTTT.

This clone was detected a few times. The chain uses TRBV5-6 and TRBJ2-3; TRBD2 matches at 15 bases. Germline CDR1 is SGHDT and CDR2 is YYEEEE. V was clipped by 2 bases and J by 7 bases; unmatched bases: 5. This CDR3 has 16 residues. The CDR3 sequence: CASSLLGTSGRYTQYF. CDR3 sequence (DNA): TGTGCCAGCAGCTTACTTGGGACTAGCGGGAGGTATACGCAGTATTTT.

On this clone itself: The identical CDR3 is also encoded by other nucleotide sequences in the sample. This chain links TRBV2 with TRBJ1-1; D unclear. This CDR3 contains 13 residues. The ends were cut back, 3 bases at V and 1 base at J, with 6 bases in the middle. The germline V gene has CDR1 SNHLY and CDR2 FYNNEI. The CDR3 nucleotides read TGTGCCAGCAGTGAGGGTGGGAACACTGAAGCTTTCTTT. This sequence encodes CASSEGGNTEAFF.

CDR3 DNA: TGTGCCTGGAGTCGGGGTAATGAGGAAAAACTGTTTTTT. It is translated as CAWSRGNEEKLFF. J is TRBJ1-4 and V is TRBV30, with D hard to call. CDR1 is GTSNPN and CDR2 is SVGIG in the germline V gene (reference sequence). The CDR3 runs 13 residues. V was trimmed by 2 bases and J by 8 bases, leaving 12 bases between them.

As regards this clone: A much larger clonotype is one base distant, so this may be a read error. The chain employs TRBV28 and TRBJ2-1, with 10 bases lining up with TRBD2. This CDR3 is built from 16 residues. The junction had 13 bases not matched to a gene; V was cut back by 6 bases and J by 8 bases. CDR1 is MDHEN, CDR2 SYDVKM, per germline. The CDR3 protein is CASRRLAGARRDEQFF. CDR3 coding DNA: TGTGCCAGCAGGAGGCTAGCGGGAGCCCGGCGGGATGAGCAGTTCTTC.

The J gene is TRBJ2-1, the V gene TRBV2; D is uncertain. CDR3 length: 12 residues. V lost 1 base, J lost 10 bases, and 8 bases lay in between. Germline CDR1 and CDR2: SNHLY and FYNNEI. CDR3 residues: CASSEDGPEQFF. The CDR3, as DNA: TGTGCCAGCAGTGAAGACGGCCCGGAGCAGTTCTTC.